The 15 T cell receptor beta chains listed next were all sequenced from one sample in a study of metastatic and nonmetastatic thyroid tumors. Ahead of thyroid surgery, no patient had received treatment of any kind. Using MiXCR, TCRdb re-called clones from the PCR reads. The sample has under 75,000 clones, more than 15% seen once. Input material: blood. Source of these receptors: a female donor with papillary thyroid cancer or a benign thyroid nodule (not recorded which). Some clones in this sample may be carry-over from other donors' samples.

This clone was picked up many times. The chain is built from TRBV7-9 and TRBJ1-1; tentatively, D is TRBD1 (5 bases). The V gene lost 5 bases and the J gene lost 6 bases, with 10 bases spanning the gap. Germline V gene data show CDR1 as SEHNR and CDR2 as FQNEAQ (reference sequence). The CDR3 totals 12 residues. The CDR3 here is CASSPQGPEAFF. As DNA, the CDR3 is TGTGCCAGCAGCCCTCAGGGCCCTGAAGCTTTCTTT.

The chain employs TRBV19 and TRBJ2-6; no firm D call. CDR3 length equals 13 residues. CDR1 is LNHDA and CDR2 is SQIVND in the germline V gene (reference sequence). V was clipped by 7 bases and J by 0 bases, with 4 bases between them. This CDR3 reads CASKHSGANVLTF. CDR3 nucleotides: TGTGCCAGTAAACACTCTGGGGCCAACGTCCTGACTTTC.

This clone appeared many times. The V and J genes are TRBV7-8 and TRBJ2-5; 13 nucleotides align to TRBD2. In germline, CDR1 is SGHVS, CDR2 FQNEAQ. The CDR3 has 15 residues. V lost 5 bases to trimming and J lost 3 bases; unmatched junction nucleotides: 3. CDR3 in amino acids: CASSAGLAGEETQYF. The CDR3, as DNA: TGTGCCAGCAGCGCCGGACTAGCGGGAGAAGAGACCCAGTACTTC.

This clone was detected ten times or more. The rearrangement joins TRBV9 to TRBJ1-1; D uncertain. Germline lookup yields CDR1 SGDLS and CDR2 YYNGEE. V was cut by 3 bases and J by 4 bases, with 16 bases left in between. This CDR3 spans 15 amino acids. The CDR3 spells CASSAGGVLGTEAFF. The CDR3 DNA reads TGTGCCAGCAGCGCCGGCGGGGTGTTGGGCACTGAAGCTTTCTTT.

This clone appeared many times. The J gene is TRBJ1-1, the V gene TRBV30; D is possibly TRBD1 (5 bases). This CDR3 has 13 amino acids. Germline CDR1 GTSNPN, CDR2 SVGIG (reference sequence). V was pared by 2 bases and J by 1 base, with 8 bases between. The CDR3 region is CAWSRQSNTEAFF. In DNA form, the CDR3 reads TGTGCCTGGAGTCGACAGTCGAACACTGAAGCTTTCTTT.

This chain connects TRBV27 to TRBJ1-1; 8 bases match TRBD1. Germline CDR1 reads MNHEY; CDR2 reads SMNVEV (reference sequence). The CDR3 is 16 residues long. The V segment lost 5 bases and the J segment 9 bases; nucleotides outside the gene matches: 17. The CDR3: CASSGGQAVGIAQAFF. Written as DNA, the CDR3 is TGTGCCAGCAGTGGGGGACAGGCAGTGGGAATAGCCCAAGCTTTCTTT.

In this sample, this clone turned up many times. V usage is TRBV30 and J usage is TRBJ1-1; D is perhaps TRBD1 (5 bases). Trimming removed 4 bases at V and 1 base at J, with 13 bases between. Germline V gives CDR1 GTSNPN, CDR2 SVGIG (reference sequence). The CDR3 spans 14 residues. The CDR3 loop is CAWTLGGGNTEAFF. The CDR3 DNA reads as TGTGCCTGGACCCTGGGGGGAGGGAACACTGAAGCTTTCTTT. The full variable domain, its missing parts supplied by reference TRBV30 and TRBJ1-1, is SQTIHQWPATLVQPVGSPLSLECTVEGTSNPNLYWYRQAAGRGLQLLFYSVGIGQISSEVPQNLSASRPQDRQFILSSKKLLLSDSGFYLCAWTLGGGNTEAFFGQGTRLTVV.

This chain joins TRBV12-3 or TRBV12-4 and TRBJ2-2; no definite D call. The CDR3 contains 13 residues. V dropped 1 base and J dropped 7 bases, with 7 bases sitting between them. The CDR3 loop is CASSLGFHGELFF. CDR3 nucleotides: TGTGCCAGCAGTTTAGGGTTCCACGGGGAGCTGTTTTTT.

Here the CDR3 DNA reads TGTGCCAGCTCCACGGACAGAGATAATTCACCCCTCCACTTT. Residues: CASSTDRDNSPLHF. The chain combines TRBV4-2 with TRBJ1-6; TRBD1 is a possible D gene (6 bases). In germline, CDR1 is LGHNA, CDR2 YNFKEQ. V gave up 8 bases and J gave up 5 bases, with 13 bases separating them. This CDR3 comprises 14 residues.

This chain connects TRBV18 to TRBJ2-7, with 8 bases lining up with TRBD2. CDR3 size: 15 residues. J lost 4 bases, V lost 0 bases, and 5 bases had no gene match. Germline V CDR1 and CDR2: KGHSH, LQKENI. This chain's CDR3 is CASSPPASGRYEQYF. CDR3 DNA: TGTGCCAGCTCACCACCGGCTAGCGGGCGTTACGAGCAGTACTTC.

In DNA, the CDR3 is TGTGCCAGCAGCCAGGGGGCTTCCTACAATGAGCAGTTCTTC. This sequence encodes CASSQGASYNEQFF. V usage is TRBV6-1 and J usage is TRBJ2-1; 8 bases map to TRBD1. The CDR3 totals 14 residues. V shed 6 bases, J shed 1 base, and the junction held 2 bases outside the gene matches. The germline gives CDR1 MNHNS, CDR2 SASEGT.

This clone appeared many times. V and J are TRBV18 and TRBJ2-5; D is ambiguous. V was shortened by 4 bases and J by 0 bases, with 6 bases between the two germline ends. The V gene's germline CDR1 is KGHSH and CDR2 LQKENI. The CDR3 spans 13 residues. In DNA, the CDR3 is TGTGCCAGCTCACTACAGTACCAAGAGACCCAGTACTTC. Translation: CASSLQYQETQYF.

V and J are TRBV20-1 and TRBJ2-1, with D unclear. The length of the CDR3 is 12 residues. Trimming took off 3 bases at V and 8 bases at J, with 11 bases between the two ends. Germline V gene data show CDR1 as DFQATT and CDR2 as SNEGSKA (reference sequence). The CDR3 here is CSASRGRDEQFF. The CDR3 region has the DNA TGCAGTGCTAGCCGCGGACGAGATGAGCAGTTCTTC.

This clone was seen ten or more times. CDR3 protein: CASSTGGSGNTIYF. In nucleotides, the CDR3 is TGTGCCAGCAGCACAGGGGGCTCTGGAAACACCATATATTTT. The chain employs TRBV6-2 or TRBV6-3 and TRBJ1-3; 8 nucleotides match TRBD1. Per germline, CDR1 MNHEY and CDR2 SVGEGT. V was pared by 6 bases and J by 0 bases, with 1 base of the junction left unmatched. This CDR3 has 14 amino acids.

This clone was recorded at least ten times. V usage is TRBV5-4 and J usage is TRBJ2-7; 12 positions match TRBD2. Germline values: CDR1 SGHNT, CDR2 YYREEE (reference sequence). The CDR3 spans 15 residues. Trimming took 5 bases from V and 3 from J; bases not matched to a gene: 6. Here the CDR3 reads CASRLAGGGSYEQYF. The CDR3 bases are TGTGCCAGCAGACTAGCGGGAGGAGGTAGCTACGAGCAGTACTTC.